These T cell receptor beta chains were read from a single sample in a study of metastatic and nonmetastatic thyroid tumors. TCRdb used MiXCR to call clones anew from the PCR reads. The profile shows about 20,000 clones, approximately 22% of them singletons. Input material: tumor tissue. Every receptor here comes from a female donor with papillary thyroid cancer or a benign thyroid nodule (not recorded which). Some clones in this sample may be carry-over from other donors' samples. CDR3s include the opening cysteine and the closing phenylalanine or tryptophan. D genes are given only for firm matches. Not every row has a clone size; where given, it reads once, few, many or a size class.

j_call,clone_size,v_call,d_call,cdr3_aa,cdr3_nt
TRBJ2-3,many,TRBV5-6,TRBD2,CASSSAGAGTDTQYF,TGTGCCAGCAGCTCAGCGGGAGCGGGCACAGATACGCAGTATTTT
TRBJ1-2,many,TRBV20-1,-,CNPGGYYGYTF,TGTAACCCCGGGGGTTACTATGGCTACACCTTC
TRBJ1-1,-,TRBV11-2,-,CASSQVRGSEAFF,TGTGCCAGCAGCCAAGTAAGGGGCTCTGAAGCTTTCTTT
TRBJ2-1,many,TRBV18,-,CASSRGTSPRNDEQFF,TGTGCCAGCTCACGGGGGACCTCGCCGCGTAACGATGAGCAGTTCTTC
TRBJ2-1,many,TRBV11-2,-,CASSLFGNEQFF,TGTGCCAGCAGCTTATTCGGGAATGAGCAGTTCTTC
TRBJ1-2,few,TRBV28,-,CASSLAAGYTF,TGTGCCAGCAGTCTGGCCGCGGGCTACACCTTC
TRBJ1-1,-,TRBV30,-,CASRGNTEAFF,TGTGCCTCACGGGGGAACACTGAAGCTTTCTTT
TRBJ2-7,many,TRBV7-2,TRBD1,CASSQDRVNYEQYF,TGTGCCAGCAGCCAGGACAGGGTTAACTACGAGCAGTACTTC
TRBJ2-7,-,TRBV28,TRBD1,CASSLLGQTYEQYF,TGTGCCAGCAGTTTACTGGGACAGACTTACGAGCAGTACTTC
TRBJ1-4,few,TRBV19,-,CASSTVWPGEKLFF,TGTGCCAGTAGTACAGTTTGGCCGGGCGAAAAACTGTTTTTT